This is a list of T cell receptor beta chains from one sample in a study of human T cells and chemical hapten exposure. TCRdb re-called the RACE reads through MiXCR, storing one row per CDR3 protein. The table has over 45,000 distinct CDR3 sequences, 9.3% seen once; the top ten hold 13%. Here the sequenced sample was whole blood, taken in connection with sensitization to the hapten diphenylcyclopropenone (DPC). The receptor set was obtained from a woman aged 40 to 55 with alopecia areata. Some clones in this sample may be carry-over from other donors' samples. CDR3s include the opening cysteine and the closing phenylalanine or tryptophan. A D gene is named only where the DNA matches it firmly. Size values are once, few and many counts, or a class for expanded clones, and some rows have none.

v_gene: TRBV29-1
j_gene: TRBJ2-3
d_gene: .
abundance: .
CDR3nt: TGCAGCGTCAAAGTCACAGCGTACACAGATACGCAGTATTTT
CDR3aa: CSVKVTAYTDTQYF

v_gene: TRBV20-1
j_gene: TRBJ1-1
d_gene: .
abundance: .
CDR3nt: TGCAGTGCTAGAGCTGTGACAGCAGCCAGGGGAGCTTTCTTT
CDR3aa: CSARAVTAARGAFF

v_gene: TRBV5-6
j_gene: TRBJ1-1
d_gene: .
abundance: many
CDR3nt: TGTGCCAGCAGCTTGGGGACGGATGAAGCTTTCTTT
CDR3aa: CASSLGTDEAFF

v_gene: TRBV6-2/TRBV6-3
j_gene: TRBJ1-1
d_gene: TRBD1
abundance: many
CDR3nt: TGTGCCAGCAGATCACAGGGGGCGAACACTGAAGCTTTCTTT
CDR3aa: CASRSQGANTEAFF

v_gene: TRBV5-1
j_gene: TRBJ1-2
d_gene: TRBD1
abundance: .
CDR3nt: TGCGCCAGCAGACTCACAGGGGGCGCGAGCTATGGCTACACCTTC
CDR3aa: CASRLTGGASYGYTF

v_gene: TRBV6-2/TRBV6-3
j_gene: TRBJ2-7
d_gene: .
abundance: many
CDR3nt: TGTGCCAGCAGTTACCCAACTCGCGAGCAGTACTTC
CDR3aa: CASSYPTREQYF

v_gene: TRBV14
j_gene: TRBJ2-1
d_gene: TRBD2
abundance: few
CDR3nt: TGTGCCAGCAGCCATTTCTCCCGGGAGGGAAATGAGCAGTTCTTC
CDR3aa: CASSHFSREGNEQFF

v_gene: TRBV6-5
j_gene: TRBJ1-6
d_gene: TRBD1
abundance: many
CDR3nt: TGTGCCAGCAGTTACGATCAGGGGGCGAATTCACCCCTCCACTTT
CDR3aa: CASSYDQGANSPLHF

v_gene: TRBV5-6
j_gene: TRBJ1-2
d_gene: .
abundance: few
CDR3nt: TGTGCCAGCAGCTGGGGGAAAGGCTACACCTTC
CDR3aa: CASSWGKGYTF

v_gene: TRBV13
j_gene: TRBJ2-5
d_gene: .
abundance: many
CDR3nt: TGTGCCAGCAGCCCCGGACGGGACCTCAGGATGGAGACCCAGTACTTC
CDR3aa: CASSPGRDLRMETQYF

v_gene: TRBV28
j_gene: TRBJ2-5
d_gene: .
abundance: .
CDR3nt: TGTGCCAGCAGTTCCCCTGCGTACCAAGAGACCCAGTACTTC
CDR3aa: CASSSPAYQETQYF

v_gene: TRBV12-3/TRBV12-4
j_gene: TRBJ2-7
d_gene: .
abundance: many
CDR3nt: TGTGCCAGCAGTTTAAAGGGATCCTACGAGCAGTACTTC
CDR3aa: CASSLKGSYEQYF

v_gene: TRBV7-2
j_gene: TRBJ1-5
d_gene: .
abundance: few
CDR3nt: TGTGCCAGCAGCTTAGTGACTGTTTGGGGGGCGAGTCAGCCCCAGCATTTT
CDR3aa: CASSLVTVWGASQPQHF

v_gene: TRBV5-6
j_gene: TRBJ1-1
d_gene: .
abundance: many
CDR3nt: TGTGCCAGCAGCTTAACAACTAATGACAGAAGTCCTGAAGCTTTCTTT
CDR3aa: CASSLTTNDRSPEAFF

v_gene: TRBV18
j_gene: TRBJ2-7
d_gene: .
abundance: many
CDR3nt: TGTGCCAGCTCACCGGGCGGGACCTCCAGGGGCGAGCAGTACTTC
CDR3aa: CASSPGGTSRGEQYF

v_gene: TRBV12-3/TRBV12-4
j_gene: TRBJ2-5
d_gene: TRBD2
abundance: many
CDR3nt: TGTGCCAGCAGACCCGGACTAGGGGACGAGACCCAGTACTTC
CDR3aa: CASRPGLGDETQYF

v_gene: TRBV7-9
j_gene: TRBJ2-7
d_gene: TRBD1
abundance: .
CDR3nt: TGTGCCAGCAGCTTAGCGGCCGGACAGGGAGACCACGAGCAGTACTTC
CDR3aa: CASSLAAGQGDHEQYF

v_gene: TRBV28
j_gene: TRBJ1-1
d_gene: .
abundance: few
CDR3nt: TGTGCCAGCAGTCCCCCCCGATGGAAAGCTTTCTTT
CDR3aa: CASSPPRWKAFF

v_gene: TRBV20-1
j_gene: TRBJ2-7
d_gene: TRBD1
abundance: many
CDR3nt: TGCAGTGCTAGGGGGCGCAGGGGGAGCGAGCAGTACTTC
CDR3aa: CSARGRRGSEQYF

v_gene: TRBV5-8
j_gene: TRBJ2-7
d_gene: .
abundance: few
CDR3nt: TGTGCCAGCAGCTTGGCCCACCCCACCCAGCGGAACCCCTACGAGCAGTACTTC
CDR3aa: CASSLAHPTQRNPYEQYF

v_gene: TRBV21-1
j_gene: TRBJ1-1
d_gene: .
abundance: many
CDR3nt: TGTGCCAGCAGCAAAGTGCCAGGGGATCCCGTCACTGAAGCTTTCTTT
CDR3aa: CASSKVPGDPVTEAFF

v_gene: TRBV2
j_gene: TRBJ1-5
d_gene: TRBD1
abundance: many
CDR3nt: TGTGCCAGCAGTGAATGGGGACAGGGGTTTGATCAGCCCCAGCATTTT
CDR3aa: CASSEWGQGFDQPQHF

v_gene: TRBV9
j_gene: TRBJ2-7
d_gene: .
abundance: many
CDR3nt: TGTGCCAGCAGCGTAGACGGAGACGGGCAGTACTTC
CDR3aa: CASSVDGDGQYF

v_gene: TRBV5-6
j_gene: TRBJ1-2
d_gene: TRBD1
abundance: many
CDR3nt: TGTGCCAGCAGCCCGACAGGGCTCCAAGGCACCTTC
CDR3aa: CASSPTGLQGTF

v_gene: TRBV25-1
j_gene: TRBJ1-3
d_gene: TRBD1
abundance: many
CDR3nt: TGTGCCAGCAGAACAGGGGGATCCGGAAACACCATATATTTT
CDR3aa: CASRTGGSGNTIYF

v_gene: TRBV28
j_gene: TRBJ2-5
d_gene: TRBD2
abundance: medium-sized
CDR3nt: TGTGCCAGCAGTAGCTGGACTAGTCTACAAGAGACCCAGTACTTC
CDR3aa: CASSSWTSLQETQYF

v_gene: TRBV4-1
j_gene: TRBJ2-5
d_gene: .
abundance: few
CDR3nt: TGCGCCAGCAGCCATCGCCGTGGGACGGGAATTCTCCAAGAGACCCAGTACTTC
CDR3aa: CASSHRRGTGILQETQYF

v_gene: TRBV4-1
j_gene: TRBJ1-1
d_gene: .
abundance: many
CDR3nt: TGCGCCAGCAGCCCCTCGAGAACTGAAGCTTTCTTT
CDR3aa: CASSPSRTEAFF

v_gene: TRBV9
j_gene: TRBJ2-2
d_gene: .
abundance: many
CDR3nt: TGTGCCAGCAGCGTAGGGATTAGCCAGTCGACCGGGGAGCTGTTTTTT
CDR3aa: CASSVGISQSTGELFF

v_gene: TRBV20-1
j_gene: TRBJ2-1
d_gene: .
abundance: .
CDR3nt: TGCAGTGCCCTAGGGGACTGGTTGGAGCAGTTCTTC
CDR3aa: CSALGDWLEQFF

v_gene: TRBV12-3/TRBV12-4
j_gene: TRBJ1-2
d_gene: .
abundance: many
CDR3nt: TGTGCCAGCAGTTTCGGGGGAAGCGGCTACACCTTC
CDR3aa: CASSFGGSGYTF

v_gene: TRBV9
j_gene: TRBJ1-1
d_gene: .
abundance: many
CDR3nt: TGTGCCAGCAGCGTAGTGGACAGTCAGGCCTTTGGGAACACTGAAGCTTTCTTT
CDR3aa: CASSVVDSQAFGNTEAFF

v_gene: TRBV10-3
j_gene: TRBJ1-1
d_gene: .
abundance: .
CDR3nt: TGTGCCATCAGTGCGACAGAGGGCATGAACACTGAAGCTTTCTTT
CDR3aa: CAISATEGMNTEAFF

v_gene: TRBV7-3
j_gene: TRBJ2-7
d_gene: .
abundance: many
CDR3nt: TGTGCCAGCAGCTTAACTACGGGAGAGCAGTACTTC
CDR3aa: CASSLTTGEQYF

v_gene: TRBV7-2
j_gene: TRBJ2-3
d_gene: TRBD2
abundance: few
CDR3nt: TGTGCCAGCAGCTCAGCTAGCGGGGGACCCACAGATACGCAGTATTTT
CDR3aa: CASSSASGGPTDTQYF

v_gene: TRBV12-3/TRBV12-4
j_gene: TRBJ2-5
d_gene: .
abundance: many
CDR3nt: TGTGCCAGCAGCTCCCCCAACCAAGAGACCCAGTACTTC
CDR3aa: CASSSPNQETQYF

v_gene: TRBV7-3
j_gene: TRBJ2-2
d_gene: .
abundance: many
CDR3nt: TGTGCCAGCAGCACCCAACAGGGACTCGGCGGGGAGCTGTTTTTT
CDR3aa: CASSTQQGLGGELFF

v_gene: TRBV30
j_gene: TRBJ2-7
d_gene: TRBD1
abundance: many
CDR3nt: TGTGCCTGGGGACAGGGAGACGAGCAGTACTTC
CDR3aa: CAWGQGDEQYF

v_gene: TRBV12-5
j_gene: TRBJ1-1
d_gene: .
abundance: many
CDR3nt: TGTGCTAGTGGTTTGGGGATGAACACTGAAGCTTTCTTT
CDR3aa: CASGLGMNTEAFF

v_gene: TRBV4-1
j_gene: TRBJ1-1
d_gene: .
abundance: many
CDR3nt: TGCGCCAGCAGCCAAGTCGGCATGAACACTGAAGCTTTCTTT
CDR3aa: CASSQVGMNTEAFF